This T cell receptor (beta chain) was recorded in a study of radiation and T cells in renal cell carcinoma. Study-level background: Nephrectomy followed 15 Gy stereotactic body radiation by 4 weeks.

Study results and caveats: In blood, top tumor clones expanded by 2 weeks, shrinking by 4.

Using immunoSEQ multiplex PCR, the repertoire was profiled, and TCRdb retains in-frame clones only, with some absent. Here the sample spans 40,000 to 60,000 clones, 65% to 90% being singletons. Described time point: baseline pretreatment blood. This sample's treatment: 15 Gy SBRT to primary tumor, nephrectomy 4 weeks later. V lost 8 bases and J 0 bases, leaving 5 bases between the germline ends. Per the germline V gene, CDR1 is SNHLY and CDR2 is FYNNEI. The CDR3 spans 13 residues. A note on this clone: Its antigen remains unidentified.

This chain connects TRBV2 to TRBJ2-6; D not certain. The TCR originated in a woman aged 70-85 years with renal cell carcinoma. This specimen consisted of blood, obtained from a patient whose treatment included radiotherapy and nephrectomy. The CDR3 protein is CASGVSGANVLTF. In nucleotides, the CDR3 is TGTGCCAGCGGGGTCTCTGGGGCCAACGTCCTGACTTTC.